This paragraph covers one T cell receptor (beta chain) sequence. Its antigen is unidentified. Primers: 60 Vbeta forward and 13 Jbeta reverse. Data came from immunoSEQ multiplex PCR; TCRdb stores just in-frame clones and leaves some out. The sample lists 100,000 to 150,000 clones; roughly 17% were seen once. Germline values: CDR1 LGHNA, CDR2 YSLEER. The J segment lost 5 bases and the V segment lost 1 base, leaving 10 bases of the junction unmatched. This CDR3 comprises 16 residues. The sample belongs to a study of cytomegalovirus exposure and HLA in healthy donors. Broader study findings: Most TCR sequences proved rare, with some public TCRs found in many donors.

V gene TRBV4-3 combines with J gene TRBJ2-5; 7 bases map to TRBD1. Sequencing was carried out using PBMCs. The origin of this receptor is a female donor in good health and CMV-seropositive. This CDR3 reads CASSQGANRGGETQYF. The CDR3 nucleotides read TGCGCCAGCAGCCAAGGGGCTAACAGGGGCGGGGAGACCCAGTACTTC.